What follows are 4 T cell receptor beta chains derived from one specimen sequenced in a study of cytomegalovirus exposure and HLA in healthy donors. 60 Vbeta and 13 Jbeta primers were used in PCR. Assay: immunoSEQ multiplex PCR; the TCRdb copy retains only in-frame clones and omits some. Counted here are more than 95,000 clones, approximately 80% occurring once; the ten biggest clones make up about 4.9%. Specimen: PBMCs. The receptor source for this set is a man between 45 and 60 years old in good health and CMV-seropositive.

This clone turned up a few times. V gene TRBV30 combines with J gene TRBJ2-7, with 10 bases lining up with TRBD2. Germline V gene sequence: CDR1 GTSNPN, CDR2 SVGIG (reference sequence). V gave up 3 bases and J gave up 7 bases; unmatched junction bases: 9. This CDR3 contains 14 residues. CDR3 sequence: CAWRERGGPREQYF. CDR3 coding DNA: TGTGCCTGGAGGGAGCGGGGGGGGCCGCGAGAGCAGTACTTC.

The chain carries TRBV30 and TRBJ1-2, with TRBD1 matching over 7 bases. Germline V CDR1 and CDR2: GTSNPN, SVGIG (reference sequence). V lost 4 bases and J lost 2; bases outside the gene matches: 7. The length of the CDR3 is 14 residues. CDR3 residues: CAWIRLTGNYGYTF. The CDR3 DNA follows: TGTGCCTGGATTCGTCTGACAGGGAACTATGGCTACACCTTC.

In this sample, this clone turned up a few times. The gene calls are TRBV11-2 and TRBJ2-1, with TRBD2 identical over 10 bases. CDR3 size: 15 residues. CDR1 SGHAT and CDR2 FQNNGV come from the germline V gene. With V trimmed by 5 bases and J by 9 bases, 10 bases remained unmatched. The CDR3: CASSRLAGRRGEQFF. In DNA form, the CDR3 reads TGTGCCAGCAGCCGACTAGCGGGTCGGAGGGGTGAGCAGTTCTTC.

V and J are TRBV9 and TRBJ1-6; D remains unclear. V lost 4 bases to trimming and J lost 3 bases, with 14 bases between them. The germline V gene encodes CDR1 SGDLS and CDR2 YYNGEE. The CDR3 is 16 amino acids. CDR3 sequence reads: CASSPTPGNYNSPLHF. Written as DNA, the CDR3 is TGTGCCAGCAGCCCCACGCCGGGAAACTATAATTCACCCCTCCACTTT.